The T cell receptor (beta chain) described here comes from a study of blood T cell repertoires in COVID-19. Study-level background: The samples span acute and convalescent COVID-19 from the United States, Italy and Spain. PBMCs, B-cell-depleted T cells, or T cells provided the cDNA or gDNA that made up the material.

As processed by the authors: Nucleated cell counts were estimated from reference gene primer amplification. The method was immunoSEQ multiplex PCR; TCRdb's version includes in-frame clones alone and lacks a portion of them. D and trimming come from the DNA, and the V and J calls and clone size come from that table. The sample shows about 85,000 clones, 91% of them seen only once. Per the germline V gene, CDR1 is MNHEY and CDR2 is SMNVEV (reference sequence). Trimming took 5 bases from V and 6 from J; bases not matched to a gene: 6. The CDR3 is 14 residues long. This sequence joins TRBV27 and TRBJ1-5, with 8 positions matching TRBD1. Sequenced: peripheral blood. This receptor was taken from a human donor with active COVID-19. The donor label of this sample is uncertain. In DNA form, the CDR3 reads TGTGCCAGCAGTAACAGGACAGGGTTTCAGCCCCAGCATTTT. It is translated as CASSNRTGFQPQHF.